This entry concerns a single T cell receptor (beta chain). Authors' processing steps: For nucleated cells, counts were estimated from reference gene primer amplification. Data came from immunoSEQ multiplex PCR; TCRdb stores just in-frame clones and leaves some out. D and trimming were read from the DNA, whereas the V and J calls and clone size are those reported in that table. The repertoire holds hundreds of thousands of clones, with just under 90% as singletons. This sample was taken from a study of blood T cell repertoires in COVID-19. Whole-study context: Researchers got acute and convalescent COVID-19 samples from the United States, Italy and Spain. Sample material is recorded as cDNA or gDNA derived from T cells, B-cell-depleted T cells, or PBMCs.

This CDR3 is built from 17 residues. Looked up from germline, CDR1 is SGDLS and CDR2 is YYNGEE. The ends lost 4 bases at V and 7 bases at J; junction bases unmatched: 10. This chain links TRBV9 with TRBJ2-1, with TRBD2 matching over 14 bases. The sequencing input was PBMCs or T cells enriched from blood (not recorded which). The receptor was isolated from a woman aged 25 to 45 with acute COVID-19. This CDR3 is CASSPRLAGGPRNEQFF. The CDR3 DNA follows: TGTGCCAGCAGCCCAAGACTAGCGGGGGGGCCTAGGAATGAGCAGTTCTTC. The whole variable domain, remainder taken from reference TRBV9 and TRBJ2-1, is DSGVTQTPKHLITATGQRVTLRCSPRSGDLSVYWYQQSLDQGLQFLIQYYNGEERAKGNILERFSAQQFPDLHSELNLSSLELGDSALYFCASSPRLAGGPRNEQFFGPGTRLTVL.